This T cell receptor beta chain emerged from a study of vaccination and CD4 T cells after COVID-19. The wider study: Post-COVID samples had a sampling time that fell a median around 93 days after diagnosis (range 35 to 161). For post-vaccine samples, collection took place a median around 72 days after dose two, ranging from 14 to 241.

V lost 1 base and J lost 2; bases outside the gene matches: 5. CDR3 length equals 18 residues. Germline lookup yields CDR1 SGHAT and CDR2 FQNNGV. Sequencing of the DNA from cultured CD4+ T cells was carried out with the Oncomine TCR Beta short-read assay. Cultures of CD4+ T cells served as the source for extracting genomic DNA. MiXCR, applied by TCRdb to the PCR reads, yields one record per CDR3 protein. The sample comprises about 13,000 distinct CDR3 sequences, roughly 46% of which are singletons, and 7.8% rests with the top ten. This clonotype was seen just once. Its antigen is still unknown. Documented treatment: approximately nine-day PBMC culture with coronavirus spike peptide pools or control peptides (ViraFEST assay). Under the ViraFEST approach, antigen-specific T cells were expanded with peptide pools and TCRs subsequently sequenced.

This clonotype was obtained from a human donor who had recovered from COVID-19. Here the sequenced sample was CD4+ T cells from blood, cultured in vitro, taken after SARS-CoV-2 vaccination. This sequence joins TRBV11-2 and TRBJ2-3, with 14 positions matching TRBD2. The DNA of the CDR3 is TGTGCCAGCAGCTTAGGGACTAGCGGGAGGTCCTTCACAGATACGCAGTATTTT. Protein: CASSLGTSGRSFTDTQYF. Filled out from reference TRBV11-2 and TRBJ2-3, the complete variable domain reads EAGVAQSPRYKIIEKRQSVAFWCNPISGHATLYWYQQILGQGPKLLIQFQNNGVVDDSQLPKDRFSAERLKGVDSTLKIQPAKLEDSAVYLCASSLGTSGRSFTDTQYFGPGTRLTVL.